The T cell receptor (beta chain) described here comes from a study of blood T cell repertoires in COVID-19 (dated by TCRdb to the early 2020s). Study-level background: The collaborator samples originated in the United States, Italy and Spain and spanned the acute and convalescent phases of COVID-19. The material from the prospective study consisted of cDNA or gDNA derived from T cells, B-cell-depleted T cells, or PBMCs. Subjects who had been exposed to COVID-19, were actively infected with it, or had recovered from it provided the deeply sampled blood TCRbeta repertoires that made up the dataset. The repertoires were released in a freely available public database intended as a resource for research on the immune response to SARS-CoV-2. Samples were obtained from the ongoing ImmuneRACE study (first 160 participants) and from some 1,300 subjects provided by 6 global collaborators. A de-identified subject ID, COVID-19 status, age in years and sex were almost always included in the sample metadata. Where available, HLA class I and class II types were taken from metadata supplied by the sample provider and were not determined by assay-based typing. Study-wide conclusions, independent of this receptor: The quantity of clinical and demographic metadata differed by source and by participant and was supplied without curation.

The CDR3 contains 16 residues, cysteine and phenylalanine counted. The retained sequence is limited to the CDR3, 48 bases, with the frame set at the first base. Compared with germline, V lacks 3 bases and J lacks 5 bases; bases without a gene match: 10. CDR1 and CDR2 are drawn from the germline V gene (reference sequence): LNHDA, SQIVND. As for this clone: This receptor's antigen is unknown. Per-base quality was not reported, and no clone a single base away is much larger than it.

Each collaborating institution followed its own protocols to collect whole blood in K2EDTA tubes. For TCRbeta analysis, collaborators shipped samples as frozen whole blood, isolated PBMCs, or DNA extracted from either of those sample types. TCRbeta CDR3 regions were amplified from genomic DNA using the immunoSEQ Assay, a bias-controlled multiplex PCR. As for how the authors treated the data: The number of nucleated cells in each sample was estimated from the amplification of reference gene primers within the assay. To quantify the absolute abundance of each unique TCRbeta CDR3 rearrangement, sequence reads were collapsed and filtered. For each sample, productive Simpson clonality was calculated as the square root of Simpson's diversity index over productive rearrangements. The clones in this table, taken by TCRdb from immuneACCESS, are in-frame only. Not every clone is retained; where verified, under half of the shortfall comes from an unresolved V gene, and the cause of the rest is unknown. V and J calls and clone size are those listed in that table; D and trimming were worked out from the DNA. Across this sample there are approximately 150,000 clones, with 84% seen only once. Roughly 11% of the sample rests with the top ten.

This clonotype originated in a man in his sixties or seventies with active or convalescent COVID-19. The sample consisted of peripheral blood. Recombination linked TRBV19 to TRBJ1-5, with 7 central nucleotides matching TRBD1. The encoded CDR3 is CASSIRDSRSDQPQHF. The nucleotides read TGTGCCAGTAGTATCCGGGACAGCCGTTCGGATCAGCCCCAGCATTTT.